What follows are 15 T cell receptor beta chains derived from one specimen sequenced in a study of cytomegalovirus exposure and HLA in healthy donors. 60 Vbeta and 13 Jbeta primers were used in PCR. The method was immunoSEQ multiplex PCR; TCRdb's version includes in-frame clones alone and lacks a portion of them. The repertoire holds some 150,000 clones, 75% to 80% seen once, with roughly 1.1% in the top ten. Sequencing input: PBMCs. Source of these receptors: a male donor in good health and CMV-seronegative.

Of note for this clone: Germline is not matched at one junction end, which may reflect a read error. The V gene is TRBV7-9, the J gene TRBJ2-5, with 8 positions matching TRBD2. The CDR3 totals 16 residues. Germline V lookup: CDR1 SEHNR, CDR2 FQNEAQ (reference sequence). The CDR3 nucleotides read TGTTCCAGCAGCCCTCCCCCAGCGGGGGCCCGGGAGACCCAGTACTTC. This codes for CSSSPPPAGARETQYF.

The chain couples TRBV19 to TRBJ1-2, with 11 nucleotides matching TRBD1. Trimming removed 3 bases from V and 6 bases from J; junction bases left unmatched: 6. CDR3 length: 15 amino acids. Germline CDR1 LNHDA, CDR2 SQIVND (reference sequence). The CDR3 region has the DNA TGTGCCAGTAGTATCAGGACAGGGGGCGCGGATGGCTACACCTTC. This translates into CASSIRTGGADGYTF.

The CDR3 loop is CASSPTTGGEQFF. CDR3 bases: TGTGCCAGCTCACCAACGACGGGGGGAGAGCAGTTCTTC. The chain has TRBV18 and TRBJ2-1; 7 bases fit TRBD2. This CDR3 spans 13 amino acids. V lost 2 bases to trimming and J lost 10 bases; unmatched junction nucleotides: 5. Looked up from germline, CDR1 is KGHSH and CDR2 is LQKENI. Based on the CDR3 plus reference TRBV18 and TRBJ2-1, the full variable domain is NAGVMQNPRHLVRRRGQEARLRCSPMKGHSHVYWYRQLPEEGLKFMVYLQKENIIDESGMPKERFSAEFPKEGPSILRIQQVVRGDSAAYFCASSPTTGGEQFFGPGTRLTVL.

Note on this clone: At the DNA level, this CDR3 is encoded by other sequences in the same sample as well. V gene TRBV4-3 combines with J gene TRBJ1-6, with D hard to call. CDR3 length: 17 amino acids. Germline CDR1 LGHNA, CDR2 YSLEER. V dropped 0 bases and J dropped 2 bases, with 11 bases sitting between them. The CDR3 loop reads CASSQDGSTAYNSPLHF. CDR3 nucleotides: TGCGCCAGCAGCCAAGATGGCAGCACAGCCTATAATTCACCCCTCCACTTT.

The J gene is TRBJ2-5, the V gene TRBV18; D is uncertain. Germline-derived CDR1 and CDR2 are KGHSH and LQKENI. Trimming took 3 bases from V and 5 from J, leaving 13 bases between them. This CDR3 comprises 14 residues. The DNA of the CDR3 is TGTGCCAGCTCACCGGAAGGCTCACAGGAGACCCAGTACTTC. Translation: CASSPEGSQETQYF.

This chain uses TRBV5-1 with TRBJ2-3; possibly TRBD1 for D (8 bases). This CDR3 contains 14 residues. The ends were cut back, 4 bases at V and 5 bases at J, with 14 bases in the middle. CDR1 is SGHRS, CDR2 YFSETQ, per germline. The CDR3, as DNA: TGCGCCAGCAGCATGACAGGGGAGGGAGATACGCAGTATTTT. Its protein is CASSMTGEGDTQYF.

This rearrangement joins TRBV18 to TRBJ2-1, with TRBD2 identical over 9 bases. Germline values: CDR1 KGHSH, CDR2 LQKENI. Losses at the gene ends were 0 bases for V and 3 bases for J; bases not matched to a gene: 3. There are 16 residues in the CDR3. This CDR3 is CASSPPTSGFYNEQFF. The CDR3 region has the DNA TGTGCCAGCTCACCACCCACTAGCGGGTTCTACAATGAGCAGTTCTTC.

V and J are TRBV6-7 and TRBJ1-5; D is possibly TRBD1 (6 bases). TRBV6-7 is designated an ORF whose function remains uncertain. The CDR3 sequence is 15 residues long. The ends were cut back, 5 bases at V and 5 bases at J, with 16 bases in the middle. Written as DNA, the CDR3 is TGTGCCAGCAGTAACGGGACACCTTTCGATCAGCCCCAGCATTTT. Translating gives CASSNGTPFDQPQHF.

This sequence joins TRBV30 and TRBJ2-2; TRBD1 might be the D (6 bases). Germline CDR1 and CDR2: GTSNPN and SVGIG (reference sequence). The CDR3 sequence is 16 residues long. Trimming shortened V by 1 base and J by 1 base, and 13 bases separated the two germline ends. CDR3: CAWSGRAGVNTGELFF. CDR3 nucleotide sequence: TGTGCCTGGAGTGGACGGGCAGGGGTGAACACCGGGGAGCTGTTTTTT.

The rearrangement joins TRBV7-8 to TRBJ1-2, with 9 positions matching TRBD1. Germline CDR1 reads SGHVS; CDR2 reads FQNEAQ. Trimming cost V 2 bases and J 1 base; bases outside gene matches: 2. The CDR3 spans 15 residues. The CDR3 reads CASSLTGQGNYGYTF. In nucleotides, the CDR3 is TGTGCCAGCAGCTTAACGGGACAGGGTAACTATGGCTACACCTTC.

V and J are TRBV19 and TRBJ2-2, with 12 nucleotides matching TRBD2. The V gene's germline CDR1 is LNHDA and CDR2 SQIVND (reference sequence). The CDR3 spans 18 residues. Unmatched junction bases numbered 10, after V lost 3 bases and J lost 5 bases. The CDR3 loop reads CASSIWLAGGPRTGELFF. CDR3 DNA: TGTGCCAGTAGTATTTGGCTAGCGGGGGGGCCAAGAACCGGGGAGCTGTTTTTT.

The rearrangement joins TRBV5-1 to TRBJ1-2, with 8 bases aligning to TRBD1. This CDR3 spans 12 amino acids. The germline CDR1 and CDR2 sequences are SGHRS and YFSETQ. V shed 9 bases, J shed 6 bases, and the junction held 7 bases outside the gene matches. For the CDR3, the DNA is TGCGCCACCTCGACAGGGGATGATGGCTACACCTTC. This gives the protein CATSTGDDGYTF.

CDR3: CASRSWAAARQPQHF. CDR3 bases: TGTGCCAGTAGGTCCTGGGCAGCCGCCAGACAGCCCCAGCATTTT. The chain has TRBV19 and TRBJ1-5; the D is unclear. Trimming cost V 6 bases and J 7 bases, with 19 bases left between them. The CDR3 is made up of 15 amino acids. Germline CDR1 LNHDA, CDR2 SQIVND (reference sequence).

The rearrangement uses TRBV21-1 and TRBJ1-3. TRBV21-1 is noted as a pseudogene. The CDR3 has 12 amino acids. The CDR3 sequence: CASSPSRNTIYF. The CDR3 nucleotides read TGTGCCAGCAGCCCCTCCCGAAACACCATATATTTT.

The chain employs TRBV5-6 and TRBJ2-5; D call uncertain. Germline V gene data show CDR1 as SGHDT and CDR2 as YYEEEE. The V gene lost 1 base and the J gene lost 9 bases, with 10 bases spanning the gap. This CDR3 spans 12 amino acids. The chain's CDR3 is CASSLRVVSQYF. CDR3 nucleotide sequence: TGTGCCAGCAGCTTGCGGGTTGTATCCCAGTACTTC.